This T cell receptor (beta chain) appears in the sequencing data of a study of T cells after yellow fever vaccination (dated by TCRdb to the late 2010s). Turning to the overall study: Libraries from fractions with low cell numbers were prepared with the SMART-Seq v4 Ultra Low Input RNA kit. To track T-cell clones before and after primary and booster YFV17D yellow fever vaccination, bulk TCR alpha and beta repertoires were sequenced longitudinally. Blood samples were taken at several timepoints before and after primary and secondary immunization, and bulk PBMC replicates and cell subsets were isolated. Two healthy male donors, one aged 18 to 30 and one aged 30 to 39 years, were included in the cohort. Study-wide findings and limitations: Because abundant contaminating clonotypes from the bulk population could be contained in FACS-sorted repertoires, computational filtering was required. A small share of clonotypes was detected in both CD4 and CD8 compartments, with the overlap likely arising from convergent recombination. Most clones expanded after primary vaccination (approximately 95% of CD4 and approximately 86% of CD8) were re-detected after the booster, suggesting that broad memory maintenance occurred. The study included only two donors, which limits how far the findings can be generalized. Compared with the primary T-cell response, the secondary T-cell response was weaker but faster, peaking on day 5 rather than day 15.

In the paper's terms, the treatment or condition label means: live attenuated yellow fever vaccine strain. At every blood-draw timepoint, two biological replicates of bulk PBMCs were collected. PBMCs were isolated from peripheral blood using a standard Ficoll-Paque protocol. TriZol was used to extract RNA from bulk PBMCs, from CD4 and CD8 fractions, and from dextramer-positive and dextramer-negative fractions. About this clonotype: Its binding antigen is unknown. No much larger clone is present one base from it, and per-base qualities are unavailable.

TCR cDNA was made using 5'RACE template switching, a step that added a universal primer site and unique molecular identifiers. Priming for cDNA synthesis came from both the TCR alpha and TCR beta constant segments. Two PCR steps were used to amplify libraries, with sample barcodes and sequencing adapters being added in the second step. Sequencing of the libraries was done on either Illumina HiSeq 2500 (2x100 bp) or NovaSeq (2x150 bp). Concerning the study's data processing: MIGEC was used to demultiplex reads and collapse the reads into UMI consensus sequences, and MiXCR was used for V(D)J alignment. Vaccine-responding clonotypes were identified with edgeR using replicate PBMC samples, with FDR below 0.01 and a log2 fold change above 5 up to day 15 being required. Each bulk clonotype was labeled CD4 or CD8 based on which sequenced repertoire, CD4 or CD8, contained the clonotype at higher abundance. TCRdb reprocessed the public reads (quality trimming at Q25 with fastp, clone calling with MiXCR) and kept in-frame beta chains. CDR3 protein duplicates are merged, each entry listing the most common genes and DNA. TCRdb's processing, not the study's, gives the V and J calls here. The table for this sample lists 500,000 to 650,000 distinct CDR3 sequences; 17% of them were counted only once. The ten largest clones take up around a sixth of the sample.

Looking up the germline V gene (reference sequence) yields CDR1 SGHKS and CDR2 YYEKEE. The CDR3 contains 13 residues, cysteine and phenylalanine counted. Here the CDR3 DNA is all that survives: 39 bases in frame from base 1. A distance of 14 bases separates the germline ends of V and J, which lose 5 bases and 8 bases respectively. Recombination joined TRBV5-5 with TRBJ2-1; TRBD2 is a weak D gene call, 5 bases matching. The TCR was taken from a man aged 18 to 35 who received the YFV17D yellow fever vaccine. The sample was PBMCs, taken 5 to 6 days after the first yellow fever vaccination. The nucleotide sequence reads TGTGCCAGCAGTCGGGGATATGGCTATGAGCAGTTCTTC. The translation is CASSRGYGYEQFF.